This T cell receptor (beta chain) is from a study of preoperative IRX-2 immunotherapy in early breast cancer. Germline CDR1 is SGHRS and CDR2 is YFSETQ. This CDR3 has 17 amino acids. With V trimmed by 0 bases and J by 1 base, 6 bases remained unmatched. Treatment specified: preoperative locoregional IRX-2 cytokine immunotherapy. This phase Ib study tested locoregional IRX-2 cytokine immunotherapy given before surgery. Sequencing used immunoSEQ multiplex PCR; TCRdb keeps in-frame clones, though not all of them. The sample consists of more than 20,000 clones, 70% to 90% of them appearing once. The material was tumor tissue, obtained after IRX-2 immunotherapy. The sequence derives from a human donor with breast cancer. V and J are TRBV5-1 and TRBJ2-2; 7 positions agree with TRBD1. CDR3 in amino acids: CASSLGPRTGNTGELFF. For the CDR3, the DNA is TGCGCCAGCAGCTTGGGACCTCGGACAGGGAACACCGGGGAGCTGTTTTTT.